These 30 T cell receptor beta chains were all obtained from the same sample, sequenced in a study of long-term antiretroviral therapy in people with HIV (dated by TCRdb to 2021 to 2024). Sequencing of the TRB variable region was done with the immunoSEQ hsTCRB v3.0 assay at survey level resolution. What TCRdb holds here is the immuneACCESS table cut down to in-frame rearrangements. Part of the clones is not present; checked against another copy, under half of the missing clones reflect an unresolved V gene, and the others are unexplained. A total of around 38,000 clones appear in this sample, over 90% of them only once. The ten biggest clones cover approximately 2.2% of the sample. The starting material was unsorted PBMCs, obtained 9 to 9.5 years after starting antiretroviral therapy. Receptor source: a man aged 30-40 years with HIV.

V is TRBV7-8 and J is TRBJ2-5, with 10 positions matching TRBD1. CDR3 size: 14 residues. Trimming at V came to 5 bases and at J to 4 bases, leaving 4 bases not matched to a gene. Germline CDR1 reads SGHVS; CDR2 reads FQNEAQ. As DNA, the CDR3 is TGTGCCAGCAGCCTCGGGGACAGGGGAGAGACCCAGTACTTC. This gives the protein CASSLGDRGETQYF.

This chain connects TRBV7-8 to TRBJ2-7; TRBD1 aligns across 9 bases. With V trimmed by 3 bases and J by 1 base, 7 bases remained unmatched. Germline V CDR1 and CDR2: SGHVS, FQNEAQ. This CDR3 is built from 16 residues. Written as DNA, the CDR3 is TGTGCCAGCAGCTTTTTAGGGACAGGGTCTTCCTACGAGCAGTACGTC. This gives the protein CASSFLGTGSSYEQYV.

The chain uses TRBV5-6 and TRBJ2-1; tentatively, D is TRBD2 (7 bases). There are 18 residues in the CDR3. V gave up 3 bases and J gave up 5 bases, with 24 bases separating them. Germline lookup yields CDR1 SGHDT and CDR2 YYEEEE. The CDR3 coding sequence is TGTGCCAGCAGCTCCGCCGGGGGGATAGGGGGGAGGAACAATGAGCAGTTCTTC. Protein: CASSSAGGIGGRNNEQFF.

The chain recombines TRBV18 with TRBJ2-7; D gene unclear. V lost 3 bases and J 6 bases, leaving 3 bases between the germline ends. The germline CDR1 and CDR2 sequences are KGHSH and LQKENI. The CDR3 spans 10 residues. CDR3 DNA sequence: TGTGCCAGCTCACCGGCCGAGCAGTACGTC. Its translation: CASSPAEQYV.

V usage is TRBV2 and J usage is TRBJ1-4; 7 bases line up with TRBD1. CDR3 length equals 13 residues. V lost 7 bases to trimming and J lost 5 bases; unmatched junction nucleotides: 4. Germline lookup yields CDR1 SNHLY and CDR2 FYNNEI. The CDR3 sequence is CASKQGFNEKLFF. The DNA for the CDR3 is TGTGCCAGCAAACAGGGGTTCAATGAAAAACTGTTTTTT.

The chain uses TRBV7-9 and TRBJ2-5, with D tentatively TRBD2 (6 bases). The CDR3 is made up of 15 amino acids. Germline CDR1 and CDR2: SEHNR and FQNEAQ (reference sequence). Trimming removed 5 bases from V and 5 bases from J, with 18 bases in between. CDR3 sequence reads: CASSPDRGYGETQYF. In nucleotides, the CDR3 is TGTGCCAGCAGCCCCGATCGGGGGTATGGGGAGACCCAGTACTTC. The entire variable domain, with the rest obtained from reference TRBV7-9 and TRBJ2-5, is as follows: DTGVSQNPRHKITKRGQNVTFRCDPISEHNRLYWYRQTLGQGPEFLTYFQNEAQLEKSRLLSDRFSAERPKGSFSTLEIQRTEQGDSAMYLCASSPDRGYGETQYFGPGTRLLVL.

The chain carries TRBV5-1 and TRBJ2-1, with D possibly being TRBD2 (7 bases). V gave up 0 bases and J gave up 10 bases, with 11 bases separating them. The CDR3 consists of 13 residues. Germline V gene sequence: CDR1 SGHRS, CDR2 YFSETQ. CDR3 sequence reads: CASSLEEGGEQFF. The CDR3 DNA is TGCGCCAGCAGCTTGGAGGAGGGGGGGGAGCAGTTCTTC.

The chain uses TRBV29-1 and TRBJ1-2; D is unclear. Germline values: CDR1 SQVTM, CDR2 ANQGSEA. This CDR3 contains 12 residues. V was cut by 2 bases and J by 4 bases, with 8 bases left in between. The chain's CDR3 is CSVEQVLYGYTF. The DNA of the CDR3 is TGCAGCGTTGAACAGGTTCTCTATGGCTACACCTTC.

The V gene is TRBV7-9, the J gene TRBJ1-1; tentative D call: TRBD1 (6 bases). The germline V gene has CDR1 SEHNR and CDR2 FQNEAQ (reference sequence). Between the trimmed V and J ends, which lost 1 base and 4 bases, there was a span of 10 bases. CDR3 length: 14 amino acids. In DNA, the CDR3 is TGTGCCAGCAGCTTAGGAGGGGGGGCCACTGAAGCTTTCTTT. It codes for CASSLGGGATEAFF. The entire variable domain, with the rest obtained from reference TRBV7-9 and TRBJ1-1, is as follows: DTGVSQNPRHKITKRGQNVTFRCDPISEHNRLYWYRQTLGQGPEFLTYFQNEAQLEKSRLLSDRFSAERPKGSFSTLEIQRTEQGDSAMYLCASSLGGGATEAFFGQGTRLTVV.

The chain has TRBV7-8 and TRBJ1-6; unclear D gene. The germline gives CDR1 SGHVS, CDR2 FQNEAQ. CDR3 length: 17 residues. Deletions cut 7 bases from V and 16 bases from J, with 32 bases between. CDR3 region: CASTPGRGYTRMAVLHF. In nucleotides, the CDR3 is TGTGCCAGCACCCCTGGTCGGGGATACACTAGGATGGCCGTTCTCCACTTT.

V is TRBV6-1 and J is TRBJ2-6, with TRBD1 matching over 8 bases. This CDR3 has 18 amino acids. The V segment lost 1 base and the J segment 4 bases; nucleotides outside the gene matches: 9. Germline V CDR1 and CDR2: MNHNS, SASEGT. This CDR3 reads CASSEDAGGYPGANVLTF. In DNA form, the CDR3 reads TGTGCCAGCAGTGAAGACGCAGGGGGCTATCCGGGGGCCAACGTCCTGACTTTC.

The V gene is TRBV28, the J gene TRBJ2-3; the match to TRBD2 covers 12 bases. CDR1 is MDHEN and CDR2 is SYDVKM in the germline V gene. The V gene end was trimmed by 4 bases and the J gene end by 6 bases; junction bases not matched to a gene: 8. The CDR3 is 16 residues long. The CDR3 spells CASSSPLAGGVDTQYF. The CDR3 nucleotides are TGTGCCAGCAGTTCCCCCCTAGCGGGGGGGGTTGATACGCAGTATTTT.

V and J are TRBV6-5 and TRBJ1-5; D is unclear. Trimming stripped 4 bases from V and 5 bases from J, with 9 bases between. From germline, CDR1 is MNHEY and CDR2 SVGAGI. The length of the CDR3 is 13 residues. CDR3 protein: CASSSRPDQPQHF. Here the CDR3 DNA reads TGTGCCAGCAGTTCTAGGCCGGATCAGCCCCAGCATTTT.

V and J are TRBV6-6 and TRBJ1-1, with 7 positions matching TRBD1. Germline V gene lookup returns CDR1 MNHNY and CDR2 SVGAGI (reference sequence). The J segment lost 4 bases and the V segment lost 4 bases, leaving 9 bases of the junction unmatched. The length of the CDR3 is 15 residues. The CDR3 reads CASSSLGQSGTEAFF. DNA of the CDR3: TGTGCCAGCAGTTCTCTGGGACAGTCGGGCACTGAAGCTTTCTTT.

The chain carries TRBV11-2 and TRBJ1-2; D is unresolved. The CDR3 runs to 11 residues. Germline loops: CDR1 SGHAT, CDR2 FQNNGV. V lost 3 bases, J lost 6 bases, and 5 bases lay in between. The CDR3 sequence: CASSFGDGYTF. DNA of the CDR3: TGTGCCAGCAGCTTTGGGGATGGCTACACCTTC.

The rearrangement uses TRBV6-1 and TRBJ2-2; 7 bases are a match to TRBD2. CDR1 and CDR2 (germline): MNHNS, SASEGT. V lost 4 bases, J lost 2 bases, and 4 bases stayed unmatched. The length of the CDR3 is 15 residues. CDR3 in amino acids: CASSVAGVNTGELFF. CDR3 in DNA: TGTGCCAGCAGTGTCGCGGGGGTCAACACCGGGGAGCTGTTTTTT.

The V call is TRBV4-1, the J call TRBJ2-4; TRBD2 matches 13 bases. This CDR3 is 15 amino acids long. Germline loops: CDR1 MGHRA, CDR2 YSYEKL. Trimming cost V 1 base and J 9 bases; bases outside gene matches: 3. The CDR3 DNA sequence: TGCGCCAGCAGCCAAGTACTAGCGGGGGGGGTCATTCAGTACTTC. It translates to CASSQVLAGGVIQYF.

In this sample, this clone turned up a few times. The chain uses TRBV6-1 and TRBJ1-1; D not resolved. Trimming removed 2 bases at V and 3 bases at J, with 10 bases between. The CDR3 runs 14 residues. CDR1 MNHNS and CDR2 SASEGT come from the germline V gene. The CDR3, as DNA: TGTGCCAGCAGTGAATTCGTGGAGGACACTGAAGCTTTCTTT. The encoded protein is CASSEFVEDTEAFF.

The V gene is TRBV5-5, the J gene TRBJ2-2, with no clear D. This CDR3 comprises 13 residues. Germline CDR1 is SGHKS and CDR2 is YYEKEE (reference sequence). V was trimmed by 0 bases and J by 6 bases, leaving 6 bases between them. The CDR3 bases are TGTGCCAGCAGCTTGGAGGTCTCCGGGGAGCTGTTTTTT. It encodes CASSLEVSGELFF.

The rearrangement links TRBV5-8 to TRBJ2-7, with 12 bases that match TRBD1. The germline CDR1 and CDR2 sequences are SGHTS and YDEGEE. CDR3 length: 16 amino acids. Trimming cost V 6 bases and J 9 bases; bases outside gene matches: 16. Here the CDR3 DNA reads TGTGCCAGCACCCTACGGGGCGGGACAGGGGGCAGTCGGCAGTACGTC. It codes for CASTLRGGTGGSRQYV.

The rearrangement links TRBV27 to TRBJ2-7; D unresolved. Germline V lookup: CDR1 MNHEY, CDR2 SMNVEV (reference sequence). The CDR3 is 13 amino acids. V was pared by 5 bases and J by 6 bases, with 14 bases between. DNA of the CDR3: TGTGCCAGCAGTACAATAGGACCCTCCGAGCAGTACTTC. This sequence encodes CASSTIGPSEQYF.

This clone was found a few times. The chain uses TRBV19 and TRBJ1-3; no reliable D call. CDR3 size: 13 residues. Trimming cost V 7 bases and J 8 bases, with 15 bases left between them. Germline CDR1 reads LNHDA; CDR2 reads SQIVND (reference sequence). The DNA for the CDR3 is TGTGCCAGTAAAAGTGATGGGCTTGACACCATATATTTT. Amino acids: CASKSDGLDTIYF.

The rearrangement links TRBV9 to TRBJ1-6, with D possibly matching TRBD1 (5 bases). Trimming took off 0 bases at V and 5 bases at J, with 12 bases between the two ends. The CDR3 consists of 16 residues. Germline V CDR1 and CDR2: SGDLS, YYNGEE. CDR3 nucleotide sequence: TGTGCCAGCAGCGTAGCCGGGGACCATGATAATTCACCCCTCCACTTT. Protein: CASSVAGDHDNSPLHF.

This chain uses TRBV6-1 with TRBJ2-7; D might be TRBD1 (5 bases). CDR3 size: 13 residues. The V gene's germline CDR1 is MNHNS and CDR2 SASEGT. Trimming pared 5 bases from V and 1 base from J, leaving 9 bases between. The CDR3 protein is CASSRTPSYEQYF. As DNA, the CDR3 is TGTGCCAGCAGTAGGACACCTTCCTACGAGCAGTACTTC.

The genes are TRBV2 and TRBJ2-3; D is ambiguous. CDR3 size: 15 residues. V dropped 6 bases and J dropped 5 bases, with 18 bases sitting between them. Germline assignment: CDR1 SNHLY and CDR2 FYNNEI. The CDR3 region is CASSDTVGIGDTQYF. In DNA form, the CDR3 reads TGTGCCAGCAGCGACACCGTTGGGATCGGAGATACGCAGTATTTT.

The rearrangement links TRBV5-1 to TRBJ1-4, with no clear D. The CDR3 sequence is 16 residues long. V gave up 7 bases and J gave up 6 bases, with 22 bases separating them. Germline V CDR1 and CDR2: SGHRS, YFSETQ. CDR3 region: CASPTVRIGFYEKLFF. As DNA, the CDR3 is TGCGCCAGCCCCACGGTCCGGATCGGCTTCTATGAAAAACTGTTTTTT.

The genes are TRBV19 and TRBJ1-1; D gene unclear. V was trimmed by 5 bases and J by 0 bases, leaving 13 bases between them. This CDR3 is built from 15 residues. Germline V gives CDR1 LNHDA, CDR2 SQIVND (reference sequence). The CDR3 DNA is TGTGCCAGTAGTCCCGAGAGGGCACTGAACACTGAAGCTTTCTTT. As protein: CASSPERALNTEAFF.

The rearrangement uses TRBV19 and TRBJ2-2; D unclear. With 7 bases removed from V and 7 bases from J, the gap between germline ends came to 16 bases. CDR1 LNHDA and CDR2 SQIVND come from the germline V gene (reference sequence). The length of the CDR3 is 14 residues. The CDR3 loop reads CASKRHGVDGELFF. In nucleotides, the CDR3 is TGTGCCAGTAAGAGACACGGTGTGGACGGGGAGCTGTTTTTT.

J is TRBJ1-2 and V is TRBV19; 11 nucleotides line up with TRBD1. Germline V CDR1 and CDR2: LNHDA, SQIVND (reference sequence). This CDR3 is 14 amino acids long. V was clipped by 6 bases and J by 7 bases; unmatched bases: 7. In DNA form, the CDR3 reads TGTGCCAGTAGCTGGACAGGGGGCTCGGGTGGCTACACCTTC. Amino acid sequence: CASSWTGGSGGYTF. Full variable domain (rest looked up from reference TRBV19 and TRBJ1-2): DGGITQSPKYLFRKEGQNVTLSCEQNLNHDAMYWYRQDPGQGLRLIYYSQIVNDFQKGDIAEGYSVSREKKESFPLTVTSAQKNPTAFYLCASSWTGGSGGYTFGSGTRLTVV.

The V gene is TRBV11-2, the J gene TRBJ2-5; TRBD2 might be the D (7 bases). CDR3 length: 17 residues. Germline values: CDR1 SGHAT, CDR2 FQNNGV. Trimming shortened V by 6 bases and J by 1 base, and 21 bases separated the two germline ends. The chain's CDR3 is CASRFRGGPNFQETQYF. The CDR3 nucleotides read TGTGCCAGCAGATTTAGGGGGGGGCCCAACTTCCAAGAGACCCAGTACTTC.